A single sample is the source of the 25 T cell receptor beta chains below, sequenced in a study of blood T cell repertoires in COVID-19. The table came from immunoSEQ multiplex PCR; TCRdb's copy has only in-frame clones and leaves some out. The data show 150,000 to 180,000 clones, with roughly four fifths seen just once and 3% to 4.5% held by the top ten. The source material was peripheral blood. Source of these receptors: a woman aged 80 or older with acute or convalescent COVID-19.

The V gene is TRBV2, the J gene TRBJ2-7; the match to TRBD1 covers 8 bases. The CDR3 loop spans 14 amino acids. CDR1 is SNHLY and CDR2 is FYNNEI in the germline V gene. The trim removed 8 bases at V and 0 bases at J, leaving 6 bases unmatched. CDR3 in DNA: TGTGCCAGCGCTGGGGACAGGAGCTCCTACGAGCAGTACTTC. Its protein product is CASAGDRSSYEQYF.

This chain connects TRBV5-5 to TRBJ1-4, with D perhaps TRBD1 (5 bases). The CDR3 totals 15 residues. From germline, CDR1 is SGHKS and CDR2 YYEKEE (reference sequence). The V end was cut by 3 bases, the J end by 6 bases, with 15 bases between. CDR3 bases: TGTGCCAGCAGCTCTGACGACAGAATATATGAAAAACTGTTTTTT. It encodes CASSSDDRIYEKLFF.

This sequence joins TRBV19 and TRBJ1-5, with D possibly matching TRBD1 (5 bases). The germline V gene has CDR1 LNHDA and CDR2 SQIVND (reference sequence). CDR3 length: 16 amino acids. Trimming removed 8 bases at V and 2 bases at J, with 19 bases between. The chain's CDR3 is CASHSPQGFGNQPQHF. The DNA of the CDR3 is TGTGCCAGTCATTCCCCTCAGGGTTTTGGCAATCAGCCCCAGCATTTT.

This chain joins TRBV6-5 and TRBJ1-2; D might be TRBD1 (5 bases). The V end was cut by 0 bases, the J end by 10 bases, with 18 bases between. Germline CDR1 is MNHEY and CDR2 is SVGAGI. This CDR3 contains 15 residues. The CDR3 reads CASSYSSTAALDYTF. CDR3 sequence (DNA): TGTGCCAGCAGTTACTCGTCGACAGCCGCTCTTGACTACACCTTC.

This sequence joins TRBV9 and TRBJ2-5; 10 bases are shared with TRBD2. The germline V gene has CDR1 SGDLS and CDR2 YYNGEE. The CDR3 is 17 residues long. After removal of 0 bases from V and 3 bases from J, the junction contained 8 bases not matched to a gene. This chain's CDR3 is CASSVGLAGAAEETQYF. CDR3 in DNA: TGTGCCAGCAGCGTAGGTCTAGCGGGGGCGGCCGAAGAGACCCAGTACTTC.

This chain links TRBV6-5 with TRBJ2-7; a possible D gene is TRBD1 (8 bases). This CDR3 comprises 16 residues. V lost 4 bases, J lost 1 base, and 17 bases lay in between. Germline loops: CDR1 MNHEY, CDR2 SVGAGI. The CDR3 DNA follows: TGTGCCAGCAGTTCTTGGACAGGGAGGGGATCCTACGAGCAGTACTTC. It translates to CASSSWTGRGSYEQYF.

The genes are TRBV7-3 and TRBJ2-6; perhaps TRBD2 as D (6 bases). This CDR3 is built from 17 residues. The V end was cut by 5 bases, the J end by 2 bases, with 16 bases between. Germline V gives CDR1 SGHTA, CDR2 FQGTGA. The CDR3 loop is CASSPGTEGTGANVLTF. CDR3 nucleotide sequence: TGTGCCAGCAGCCCAGGGACGGAGGGGACTGGGGCCAACGTCCTGACTTTC.

Comment on this clone: The germline gene is not matched at one end of the junction; a read error may be the cause. V gene TRBV2 combines with J gene TRBJ2-1; TRBD2 agrees at 11 bases. The CDR3 loop spans 17 amino acids. Germline loops: CDR1 SNHLY, CDR2 FYNNEI. The CDR3 protein is CASREELLAGVGNEQFF. CDR3 DNA sequence: TGTGCCAGCAGAGAAGAGTTACTAGCGGGAGTCGGCAATGAGCAGTTCTTC.

V gene TRBV30 combines with J gene TRBJ1-1; D possibly corresponds to TRBD1 (5 bases). CDR1 is GTSNPN and CDR2 is SVGIG in the germline V gene (reference sequence). V was clipped by 0 bases and J by 5 bases, with 10 bases between them. The CDR3 is 13 residues long. The CDR3 DNA reads TGTGCCTGGAGTGTTGGGGGGGTGACTGAAGCTTTCTTT. This encodes CAWSVGGVTEAFF.

Comment on this clone: A read error may account for a junction end that differs from germline. The chain combines TRBV7-7 with TRBJ2-5; no definite D call. In germline, CDR1 is SSHAT, CDR2 FNYEAQ (reference sequence). The CDR3 is 14 amino acids. The CDR3 sequence is CASSLAGEMGTQYF. DNA for the CDR3: TGTGCTAGCAGCTTAGCAGGAGAAATGGGGACCCAGTACTTC. Full variable domain (remainder filled in from reference TRBV7-7 and TRBJ2-5): GAGVSQSPRYKVTKRGQDVTLRCDPISSHATLYWYQQALGQGPEFLTYFNYEAQPDKSGLPSDRFSAERPEGSISTLTIQRTEQRDSAMYRCASSLAGEMGTQYFGPGTRLLVL.

The chain links TRBV27 to TRBJ1-5; 7 positions match TRBD1. V lost 5 bases, J lost 0 bases, and 4 bases stayed unmatched. There are 15 residues in the CDR3. Germline-derived CDR1 and CDR2 are MNHEY and SMNVEV (reference sequence). The CDR3 DNA sequence: TGTGCCAGCAGTCGCACAGGGGTTAGCAATCAGCCCCAGCATTTT. It encodes CASSRTGVSNQPQHF.

The chain couples TRBV5-4 to TRBJ2-1, with TRBD2 as a possible D gene (6 bases). Trimming shortened V by 4 bases and J by 0 bases, and 14 bases separated the two germline ends. The CDR3 runs to 16 residues. Germline values: CDR1 SGHNT, CDR2 YYREEE (reference sequence). CDR3 in amino acids: CASSTEAGPSYNEQFF. The CDR3, as DNA: TGTGCCAGCAGCACGGAAGCGGGTCCCTCCTACAATGAGCAGTTCTTC. The variable domain in full, completed from reference TRBV5-4 and TRBJ2-1, reads ETGVTQSPTHLIKTRGQQVTLRCSSQSGHNTVSWYQQALGQGPQFIFQYYREEENGRGNFPPRFSGLQFPNYSSELNVNALELDDSALYLCASSTEAGPSYNEQFFGPGTRLTVL.

V is TRBV7-8 and J is TRBJ2-5, with 8 bases aligning to TRBD2. Unmatched junction bases numbered 4, after V lost 6 bases and J lost 7 bases. Germline V gene data show CDR1 as SGHVS and CDR2 as FQNEAQ. The CDR3 contains 12 residues. The CDR3: CASSRSGVTQYF. DNA of the CDR3: TGTGCCAGCAGTCGTAGCGGGGTGACCCAGTACTTC.

This chain joins TRBV28 and TRBJ2-3; 9 nucleotides align to TRBD1. The ends lost 6 bases at V and 2 bases at J; junction bases unmatched: 12. Germline CDR1 MDHEN, CDR2 SYDVKM. This CDR3 contains 17 residues. CDR3 coding DNA: TGTGCCAGCAGCCTCATTCGACAGGGGGGGGTCACAGATACGCAGTATTTT. This sequence encodes CASSLIRQGGVTDTQYF.

The rearrangement uses TRBV18 and TRBJ1-2; D may be TRBD1 (5 bases). Germline CDR1 and CDR2: KGHSH and LQKENI. V was shortened by 1 base and J by 3 bases, with 12 bases between the two germline ends. The CDR3 runs to 15 residues. In DNA, the CDR3 is TGTGCCAGCTCACCACGTCAGGGAAGACACTATGGCTACACCTTC. Protein: CASSPRQGRHYGYTF.

The chain combines TRBV3-1 (or the pseudogene TRBV3-2) with TRBJ2-7; TRBD2 is a possible D gene (5 bases). The CDR3 covers 14 residues. V was shortened by 6 bases and J by 2 bases, with 14 bases between the two germline ends. Germline V gives CDR1 LGHDT, CDR2 YNNKEL (reference sequence). CDR3 amino acids: CASRSDGSTYEQYF. The DNA for the CDR3 is TGTGCCAGCAGGTCAGATGGGAGCACCTACGAGCAGTACTTC.

The rearrangement uses TRBV7-3 and TRBJ2-2; D is ambiguous. Trimming cost V 4 bases and J 0 bases, with 3 bases left between them. The CDR3 totals 13 residues. Germline-derived CDR1 and CDR2 are SGHTA and FQGTGA. This chain's CDR3 is CASSSANTGELFF. In nucleotides, the CDR3 is TGTGCCAGCAGCTCCGCGAACACCGGGGAGCTGTTTTTT.

Here the CDR3 DNA reads TGTGCCAGCAGCCCCCCCGGGACTAGCTTCACAGATACGCAGTATTTT. Translation gives CASSPPGTSFTDTQYF. The V and J genes are TRBV7-2 and TRBJ2-3; 9 bases agree with TRBD2. The V gene end was trimmed by 5 bases and the J gene end by 2 bases; junction bases not matched to a gene: 8. Germline V gene data show CDR1 as SGHTA and CDR2 as FQGNSA. The CDR3 is 16 amino acids.

This clone was detected a few times. V and J are TRBV29-1 and TRBJ1-1; 9 nucleotides align to TRBD1. The trim removed 8 bases at V and 4 bases at J, leaving 14 bases unmatched. The CDR3 covers 15 residues. CDR1 and CDR2 from the germline V gene are SQVTM and ANQGSEA. The chain's CDR3 is CSTIGQGWKATEAFF. The CDR3 DNA reads as TGCAGCACAATCGGACAGGGGTGGAAGGCCACTGAAGCTTTCTTT.

The chain carries TRBV29-1 and TRBJ2-5, with 7 bases aligning to TRBD1. Per germline, CDR1 SQVTM and CDR2 ANQGSEA. The V and J ends lost 6 bases and 2 bases, in that order; junction bases with no gene match: 9. The CDR3 is 14 amino acids. This CDR3 is CSVPLRGLQETQYF. CDR3 nucleotides: TGCAGCGTCCCACTAAGGGGGCTTCAAGAGACCCAGTACTTC.

This rearrangement joins TRBV6-5 to TRBJ1-5, with TRBD1 identical over 11 bases. CDR3 length: 14 amino acids. Trimming cost V 6 bases and J 7 bases; bases outside gene matches: 5. Germline V CDR1 and CDR2: MNHEY, SVGAGI. The CDR3 sequence: CASRPGQGVQPQHF. The CDR3 DNA follows: TGTGCCAGCAGACCGGGACAGGGGGTCCAGCCCCAGCATTTT.

The chain carries TRBV20-1 and TRBJ1-5, with 7 bases aligning to TRBD1. CDR3 length: 14 amino acids. J lost 4 bases, V lost 3 bases, and 6 bases had no gene match. CDR1 and CDR2 from the germline V gene are DFQATT and SNEGSKA (reference sequence). The CDR3 nucleotides read TGCAGTGCTAGTCCACAGGGGAGAAATCAGCCCCAGCATTTT. Its translation is CSASPQGRNQPQHF.

This rearrangement joins TRBV5-1 to TRBJ1-3, with a possible D match to TRBD1 (5 bases). This CDR3 is 14 amino acids long. The V end was cut by 6 bases, the J end by 3 bases, with 13 bases between. Germline CDR1 and CDR2: SGHRS and YFSETQ. The CDR3, as DNA: TGCGCCAGCAAGGGGACGGGAGGTGGAAACACCATATATTTT. Amino acid sequence: CASKGTGGGNTIYF.

V usage is TRBV28 and J usage is TRBJ1-1; 7 bases line up with TRBD1. The V gene end was trimmed by 4 bases and the J gene end by 5 bases; junction bases not matched to a gene: 7. Per the germline V gene, CDR1 is MDHEN and CDR2 is SYDVKM. The CDR3 covers 14 residues. CDR3 in DNA: TGTGCCAGCAGTTGGAGACAGGGTTGGACTGAAGCTTTCTTT. It is translated as CASSWRQGWTEAFF.

V gene TRBV7-2 combines with J gene TRBJ2-1; maybe TRBD1 (6 bases). Per germline, CDR1 SGHTA and CDR2 FQGNSA. Trimming removed 0 bases at V and 7 bases at J, with 7 bases between. CDR3 length equals 13 residues. The DNA of the CDR3 is TGTGCCAGCAGCTTAGCGCAGGGGAATGAGCAGTTCTTC. Encoded protein: CASSLAQGNEQFF.